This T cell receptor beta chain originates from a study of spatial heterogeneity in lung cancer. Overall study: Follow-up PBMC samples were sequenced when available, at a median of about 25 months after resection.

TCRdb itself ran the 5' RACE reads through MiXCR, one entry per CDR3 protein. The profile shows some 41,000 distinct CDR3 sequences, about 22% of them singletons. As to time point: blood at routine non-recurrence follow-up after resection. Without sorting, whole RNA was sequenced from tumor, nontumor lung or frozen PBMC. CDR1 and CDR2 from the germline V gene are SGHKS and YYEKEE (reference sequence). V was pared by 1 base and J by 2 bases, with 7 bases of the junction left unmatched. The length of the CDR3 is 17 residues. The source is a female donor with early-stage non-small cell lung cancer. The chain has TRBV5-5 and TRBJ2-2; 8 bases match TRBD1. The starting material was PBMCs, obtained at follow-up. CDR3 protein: CASSLNRGTGNTGELFF. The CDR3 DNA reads TGTGCCAGCAGCTTGAACCGCGGGACAGGAAACACCGGGGAGCTGTTTTTT.